This TCR beta chain was sequenced for a study of neurological immune-mediated disorders. Synthesis of cDNA was carried out by template-switch 5'RACE. The reaction used 10-nucleotide random UMIs. TCRdb ran MiXCR on the 5' RACE reads and lists one entry per CDR3 protein. The sample lists roughly 50,000 distinct CDR3 sequences, more than 9.5% occurring once. Notes on the study in general: No CDR3 amino acid sequences recurred among expanded clones across subjects, suggesting private repertoires in all groups.

This clonotype was recorded a few times. What it recognizes is unknown. The sample taken for sequencing was PBMCs. This TCR derives from a woman aged 60 to 75 with HTLV-1-associated myelopathy (HAM/TSP).

For the CDR3, the DNA is TGTGCCAGCAGCCGCACATTAGCGGGAGAGGCGTACGAGCAGTACTTC. Translated, it gives CASSRTLAGEAYEQYF. The chain recombines TRBV6-5 with TRBJ2-7; the match to TRBD2 covers 9 bases. V lost 6 bases and J lost 4; bases outside the gene matches: 13. Germline loops: CDR1 MNHEY, CDR2 SVGAGI. The CDR3 length is 16 residues.